This T cell receptor (beta chain) was identified during a study of T cells in Graves' hyperthyroidism and ophthalmopathy (dated by TCRdb to about 2019). Regarding the study in general: Peripheral blood was collected at initial diagnosis, before any treatment. A discovery cohort of fewer than 110 patients, approximately 45 with Graves' ophthalmopathy and about 60 with stable Graves' hyperthyroidism, was used to find distinguishing TCR V-J signatures. An independent validation cohort of 18 to 20 hyperthyroidism patients and approximately 17 patients who later progressed to ophthalmopathy tested prospective prediction of ophthalmopathy. The 85 to 100 discovery patients were randomly split 7:3 into training and test sets. In six Graves' hyperthyroidism patients, the study also compared T-cell repertoires from thyroid tissue with T-cell repertoires from blood. After blood sampling, hyperthyroidism patients were treated with methimazole at a starting dose of 30 mg daily, and ophthalmopathy patients were treated with high-dose intravenous methylprednisolone. TCR Vbeta CDR3 sequencing of approximately 140 peripheral blood samples (under 45 ophthalmopathy, 75 to 80 hyperthyroidism and some 17 progressor patients) is reported in the paper.

The paper's findings and limits, for the study overall: A 13 V-J signature model separated ophthalmopathy from stable hyperthyroidism, with nearly 90% sensitivity and approximately 81% specificity in cross-validation and 80%/75% in testing. During validation, the model predicted progression to ophthalmopathy a median of roughly six months ahead of onset, with more than 60% sensitivity and 72% to 85% specificity. Blood samples also contained most of the expanded thyroid clonotypes (frequency above 0.001), which suggests that blood repertoires may reflect thyroid immune responses. Sample size was not statistically predetermined, and blinding of investigators to group allocation was not performed.

The TCR beta CDR3 regions were amplified from RNA transcripts. The TCR CDR3 was subjected to a first round of RT-PCR using the HTBI primer set and the Qiagen OneStep RT-PCR kit. A second multiplex PCR round built the libraries, followed by size selection and purification. The libraries were sequenced on an Illumina HiSeq2000 using paired-end 100 bp reads. In the authors' own workflow: SOAPnuke was used to process the raw data, with reads discarded if the reads contained adapters or uncalled bases, had a mean Phred below 15, or lacked an exact constant-primer or identifier match. High-quality paired reads were merged with COPE v1.2.5, and unique nucleotide sequences were defined as clonotypes. Clonotypes were aligned to IMGT TRBV, TRBD and TRBJ reference segments using MiTCR v1.1. Analysis was restricted to V-J combinations with a frequency above 0.0001, which covered roughly 99% of repertoires. The TCS score was defined as the ratio of F50 (clonal expansion) to E x V (chaos), calculated using BLOSUM62-based TCRdist between CDR3 peptides within each V-J. Welch's t-statistics and random forest reduced around 550 V-J features to roughly 13, which were used in a naive Bayes classifier (R e1071). TCRdb reprocessing: public reads trimmed at Q25 with fastp, clones called with MiXCR, in-frame beta chains kept. Identical CDR3 protein sequences are pooled into one entry, listed with their most common genes and DNA. The V and J calls and clone size are TCRdb's, not the authors'. Present in this sample are roughly 500,000 distinct CDR3 sequences, about 20% of which were seen just once. The top ten clones comprise approximately 54% of the sample.

V is trimmed back by 8 bases and J by 1 base, and the junction contains 6 bases that no gene match accounts for. CDR1 and CDR2 were assigned from the germline V gene as MDHEN and SYDVKM. From the cysteine through the phenylalanine, the CDR3 covers 14 amino acids. Only CDR3 DNA is held: 42 bases, read in frame from base 1. Ophthalmopathy patients had moderately to severely active disease, with a Clinical Activity Score of 3 or more, a NOSPECS grade of 4 or more, and a disease duration of less than 3 months. The study excluded patients with uncontrolled infections, other autoimmune diseases, pregnancy or lactation. Diagnoses relied on clinical symptoms, serum thyroxine and TRAb, thyroid ultrasound and orbital computed tomography. PBMCs were isolated from about 10 ml of fresh peripheral blood by Ficoll-Paque density gradient centrifugation. Total RNA was extracted using Trizol reagent, and RNA quality was assessed on an Agilent 2100 Bioanalyzer.

This clonotype has at least ten counts. It lacks a known antigen. The input lacks base qualities; no much larger clone sits a single base away. The receptor was derived from a woman in her sixties or seventies with Graves' ophthalmopathy. This receptor chain uses TRBV28 and TRBJ2-7; TRBD1 matches 9 bases in the middle. Sequenced: blood. CDR3 sequence: CASARQGESYEQYF. The base sequence is TGTGCCAGCGCCAGACAGGGGGAGTCCTACGAGCAGTACTTC.